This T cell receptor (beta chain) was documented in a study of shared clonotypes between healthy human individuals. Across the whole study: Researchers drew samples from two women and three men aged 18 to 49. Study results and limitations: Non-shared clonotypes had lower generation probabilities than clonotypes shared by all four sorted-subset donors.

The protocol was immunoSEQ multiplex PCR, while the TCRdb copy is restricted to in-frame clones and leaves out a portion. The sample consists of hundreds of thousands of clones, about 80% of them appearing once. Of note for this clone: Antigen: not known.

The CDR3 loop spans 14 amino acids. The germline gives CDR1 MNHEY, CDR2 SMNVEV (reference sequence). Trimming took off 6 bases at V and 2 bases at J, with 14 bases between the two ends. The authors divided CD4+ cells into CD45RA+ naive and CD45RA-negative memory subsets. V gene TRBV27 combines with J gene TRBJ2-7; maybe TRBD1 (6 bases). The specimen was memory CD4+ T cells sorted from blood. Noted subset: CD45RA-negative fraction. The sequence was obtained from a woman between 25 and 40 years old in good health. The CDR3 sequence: CASSKSGHTYEQYF. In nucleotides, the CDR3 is TGTGCCAGCAGCAAGTCGGGACATACCTACGAGCAGTACTTC.